The 28 T cell receptor beta chains below come from one sample, sequenced in a study of T cell responses to AZD1222 COVID-19 vaccine (dated by TCRdb to about 2021). Libraries were made using the immunoSEQ multiplex PCR assay. TCRdb retrieved this table from immuneACCESS and kept in-frame rearrangements only. Not all clones are present; in checked studies, unresolved V genes account for under half, and no reason is known for the remainder. The sample includes roughly 160,000 clones, with about nine tenths observed a single time. Of the sample, around 1.5% falls within the top ten clones. The sample's time point, from its label and the paper: baseline before first vaccination. The specimen was peripheral blood, collected on day 0 of AZD1222 vaccination. These TCRs come from an adult in good health.

The J gene is TRBJ2-7, the V gene TRBV7-9; a possible D gene is TRBD1 (5 bases). From germline, CDR1 is SEHNR and CDR2 FQNEAQ (reference sequence). The CDR3 is 12 residues long. V lost 6 bases and J lost 3, with 9 bases in between. The CDR3: CASRKGVYEQYF. The CDR3, as DNA: TGTGCCAGCAGGAAAGGGGTCTACGAGCAGTACTTC.

This clone was observed a single time. The rearrangement links TRBV5-1 to TRBJ1-1; D may be TRBD1 (5 bases). The germline V and J ends were trimmed by 0 bases and 1 base, with 10 bases remaining between them. The CDR3 runs to 15 residues. Germline V gives CDR1 SGHRS, CDR2 YFSETQ. DNA for the CDR3: TGCGCCAGCAGCTTGGGGCAGGGCGGGAACACTGAAGCTTTCTTT. Translated: CASSLGQGGNTEAFF.

The V and J genes are TRBV6-5 and TRBJ1-1, with D unclear. The CDR3 is 15 amino acids. The V end was cut by 2 bases, the J end by 1 base, with 11 bases between. Germline CDR1 MNHEY, CDR2 SVGAGI. For the CDR3, the DNA is TGTGCCAGCAGTTACCGACGACCTAAGAACACTGAAGCTTTCTTT. Translating it yields CASSYRRPKNTEAFF.

A remark on this clone: Other DNA sequences from this sample encode an identical CDR3 as well. The rearrangement uses TRBV10-2 and TRBJ1-5; a possible D gene is TRBD1 (5 bases). V lost 6 bases, J lost 2 bases, and 11 bases lay in between. The germline V gene has CDR1 WSHSY and CDR2 SAAADI. The length of the CDR3 is 14 residues. CDR3 loop: CASSGTGGNQPQHF. In DNA, the CDR3 is TGCGCCAGCAGCGGGACGGGGGGCAATCAGCCCCAGCATTTT.

The chain recombines TRBV5-6 with TRBJ2-7, with TRBD1 matching over 7 bases. After removal of 5 bases from V and 2 bases from J, the junction contained 7 bases not matched to a gene. The germline gives CDR1 SGHDT, CDR2 YYEEEE. The CDR3 covers 14 residues. DNA of the CDR3: TGTGCCAGCAGTCTCATTGACAGGGCCTACGAGCAGTACTTC. Residues: CASSLIDRAYEQYF.

This CDR3 reads CASSPGHRLEQYF. CDR3 sequence (DNA): TGTGCCAGCAGCCCAGGACACCGCCTGGAGCAGTACTTC. J is TRBJ2-7 and V is TRBV6-6; D might be TRBD1 (5 bases). The CDR3 is 13 amino acids. Trimming took off 6 bases at V and 7 bases at J, with 16 bases between the two ends. Germline V gene sequence: CDR1 MNHNY, CDR2 SVGAGI (reference sequence).

The chain has TRBV7-9 and TRBJ1-2; 7 bases fit TRBD1. Trimming cost V 1 base and J 13 bases; bases outside gene matches: 9. Germline assignment: CDR1 SEHNR and CDR2 FQNEAQ (reference sequence). This CDR3 is built from 13 residues. The CDR3 reads CASSLEGQVFPTF. CDR3 DNA sequence: TGTGCCAGCAGCTTAGAAGGACAGGTCTTCCCCACCTTC.

This clone was seen just once. This chain joins TRBV5-5 and TRBJ2-2; no clear D. The CDR3 contains 14 residues. Germline CDR1 SGHKS, CDR2 YYEKEE (reference sequence). With 1 base removed from V and 7 bases from J, the gap between germline ends came to 11 bases. Here the CDR3 DNA reads TGTGCCAGCAGCTTGTCACAGCTCCTCGGGGAGCTGTTTTTT. Its translation: CASSLSQLLGELFF.

The rearrangement uses TRBV7-6 and TRBJ2-3, with a tentative D call TRBD2 (5 bases). Germline V gives CDR1 SGHVS, CDR2 FNYEAQ. The CDR3 is 15 residues long. V was pared by 1 base and J by 0 bases, with 8 bases between. The CDR3 here is CASSLDGGSTDTQYF. In nucleotides, the CDR3 is TGTGCCAGCAGCTTAGATGGAGGAAGCACAGATACGCAGTATTTT.

The rearrangement joins TRBV5-4 to TRBJ2-7, with D perhaps matching TRBD2 (5 bases). CDR3 size: 17 residues. Germline-derived CDR1 and CDR2 are SGHNT and YYREEE (reference sequence). Trimming left V 1 base short and J 5 bases short, with 22 bases between. The CDR3 here is CASSLFGSSAQRDEQYF. CDR3 nucleotides: TGTGCCAGCAGCTTGTTCGGATCTTCGGCACAGAGGGACGAGCAGTACTTC.

The chain has TRBV6-5 and TRBJ1-1; TRBD1 aligns across 8 bases. Looked up from germline, CDR1 is MNHEY and CDR2 is SVGAGI. The CDR3 consists of 15 residues. With V trimmed by 2 bases and J by 4 bases, 6 bases remained unmatched. The CDR3: CASSYDRGVGTEAFF. CDR3 DNA: TGTGCCAGCAGTTACGACAGGGGAGTGGGCACTGAAGCTTTCTTT.

The V gene is TRBV5-1, the J gene TRBJ1-5; D unclear. Germline V gene sequence: CDR1 SGHRS, CDR2 YFSETQ. V shed 0 bases and J shed 7 bases, with 11 bases lying between them. CDR3 length: 14 residues. Here the CDR3 reads CASSLGVSGQPQHF. CDR3 coding DNA: TGCGCCAGCAGCTTGGGTGTTTCGGGCCAGCCCCAGCATTTT.

The rearrangement links TRBV2 to TRBJ1-2; D remains unclear. The germline V gene has CDR1 SNHLY and CDR2 FYNNEI. This CDR3 comprises 12 residues. Trimming stripped 2 bases from V and 6 bases from J, with 7 bases between. CDR3 loop: CASSEQLDGYTF. CDR3 DNA: TGTGCCAGCAGTGAACAGCTTGATGGCTACACCTTC. Looking up the rest from reference TRBV2 and TRBJ1-2 gives the full variable domain: EPEVTQTPSHQVTQMGQEVILRCVPISNHLYFYWYRQILGQKVEFLVSFYNNEISEKSEIFDDQFSVERPDGSNFTLKIRSTKLEDSAMYFCASSEQLDGYTFGSGTRLTVV.

The chain is built from TRBV3-1 (or the pseudogene TRBV3-2) and TRBJ2-5, with TRBD2 identical over 9 bases. This CDR3 is built from 17 residues. From germline, CDR1 is LGHDT and CDR2 YNNKEL (reference sequence). Trimming removed 0 bases from V and 5 bases from J; junction bases left unmatched: 10. The CDR3 nucleotides read TGTGCCAGCAGCCAAGAAGGGGAGCGGGGGGCGGTTGAGACCCAGTACTTC. It encodes CASSQEGERGAVETQYF.

The genes are TRBV30 and TRBJ1-6, with 9 bases that match TRBD1. The CDR3 has 15 amino acids. CDR1 and CDR2 from the germline V gene are GTSNPN and SVGIG (reference sequence). V dropped 4 bases and J dropped 0; count of bases not matched to a gene: 1. The CDR3 nucleotides are TGTGCCTGGACGACAGGGGGCTCCTATAATTCACCCCTCCACTTT. It is translated as CAWTTGGSYNSPLHF.

J is TRBJ1-5 and V is TRBV19, with D perhaps matching TRBD1 (5 bases). The CDR3 totals 11 residues. Germline V gene sequence: CDR1 LNHDA, CDR2 SQIVND (reference sequence). The CDR3 loop reads CAAGFNQPQHF. CDR3 bases: TGTGCGGCAGGGTTCAATCAGCCCCAGCATTTT.

The CDR3, as DNA: TGTGCCAGCAGCCAAGGAAGGGGATCAGGGGGCTATGGCTACACCTTC. This codes for CASSQGRGSGGYGYTF. J is TRBJ1-2 and V is TRBV14; 7 bases agree with TRBD1. This CDR3 has 16 amino acids. The V segment lost 1 base and the J segment 4 bases; nucleotides outside the gene matches: 9. Per the germline V gene, CDR1 is SGHDN and CDR2 is FVKESK.

This rearrangement joins TRBV7-9 to TRBJ1-1; D not certain. The CDR3 covers 14 residues. V lost 2 bases, J lost 1 base, and 8 bases lay in between. The germline V gene has CDR1 SEHNR and CDR2 FQNEAQ (reference sequence). The CDR3 is CASSLINRNTEAFF. As DNA, the CDR3 is TGTGCCAGCAGCTTAATCAACAGGAACACTGAAGCTTTCTTT.

The chain couples TRBV14 to TRBJ1-3; D uncertain. The CDR3 consists of 14 residues. V was trimmed by 4 bases and J by 4 bases, leaving 11 bases between them. Germline CDR1 is SGHDN and CDR2 is FVKESK. For the CDR3, the DNA is TGTGCCAGCAGCCGCGAACATCCGGGAAACACCATATATTTT. Amino acids: CASSREHPGNTIYF.

V is TRBV4-3 and J is TRBJ2-3; D uncertain. Germline CDR1 reads LGHNA; CDR2 reads YSLEER. There are 16 residues in the CDR3. The ends were cut back, 3 bases at V and 4 bases at J, with 17 bases in the middle. CDR3 sequence (DNA): TGCGCCAGCAGCCATGAGACTCCTCCCCACCCAGATACGCAGTATTTT. Amino acid sequence: CASSHETPPHPDTQYF.

This clone was counted a few times. The rearrangement links TRBV12-3 or TRBV12-4 to TRBJ1-1; D uncertain. The CDR3 contains 13 residues. V lost 7 bases and J 1 base, leaving 10 bases between the germline ends. Here the CDR3 reads CASTSRWNTEAFF. In DNA form, the CDR3 reads TGTGCCAGCACGTCCAGGTGGAACACTGAAGCTTTCTTT.

The rearrangement links TRBV10-3 to TRBJ1-1, with TRBD1 identical over 10 bases. Trimming removed 8 bases from V and 4 bases from J; junction bases left unmatched: 13. The CDR3 consists of 16 residues. Germline V gene lookup returns CDR1 ENHRY and CDR2 SYGVKD. For the CDR3, the DNA is TGTGCCATCGCGATGAGTAGACAGGGGGCGGGCACTGAAGCTTTCTTT. It codes for CAIAMSRQGAGTEAFF.

V is TRBV2 and J is TRBJ1-1; possible D gene TRBD1, 6 bases. Trimming took off 4 bases at V and 10 bases at J, with 13 bases between the two ends. The germline V gene has CDR1 SNHLY and CDR2 FYNNEI. CDR3 length: 12 residues. This CDR3 reads CASSADSLLAFF. CDR3 DNA: TGTGCCAGCAGTGCGGACAGCCTGTTAGCTTTCTTT. Looking up the rest from reference TRBV2 and TRBJ1-1 gives the full variable domain: EPEVTQTPSHQVTQMGQEVILRCVPISNHLYFYWYRQILGQKVEFLVSFYNNEISEKSEIFDDQFSVERPDGSNFTLKIRSTKLEDSAMYFCASSADSLLAFFGQGTRLTVV.

V and J are TRBV6-2 or TRBV6-3 and TRBJ2-7; D tentatively fits TRBD1 or TRBD2 (6 bases each). V was cut by 1 base and J by 6 bases, with 13 bases left in between. CDR3 length: 14 amino acids. Per the germline V gene, CDR1 is MNHEY and CDR2 is SVGEGT. For the CDR3, the DNA is TGTGCCAGCAGTTACTGGGGGCGGGGCTCCGAGCAGTACTTC. Translation: CASSYWGRGSEQYF.

In its sample, this clone was seen once. The V gene is TRBV30, the J gene TRBJ1-3, with D unresolved. Germline V CDR1 and CDR2: GTSNPN, SVGIG (reference sequence). There are 15 residues in the CDR3. The germline V and J ends were trimmed by 3 bases and 2 bases, with 14 bases remaining between them. The CDR3 coding sequence is TGTGCCTGGAGCAGGTCTCCTGGCGCTGGAAACACCATATATTTT. This sequence encodes CAWSRSPGAGNTIYF.

The chain uses TRBV6-5 and TRBJ1-1, with D unclear. CDR1 and CDR2 from the germline V gene are MNHEY and SVGAGI. This CDR3 comprises 13 residues. V was shortened by 7 bases and J by 5 bases, with 14 bases between the two germline ends. DNA of the CDR3: TGTGCCAGCAAGGAATACCCCAGGACTGAAGCTTTCTTT. It specifies CASKEYPRTEAFF.

J is TRBJ1-1 and V is TRBV28; 7 bases fit TRBD1. The CDR3 is 14 amino acids. The J segment lost 6 bases and the V segment lost 10 bases, leaving 14 bases of the junction unmatched. Germline-derived CDR1 and CDR2 are MDHEN and SYDVKM. The CDR3 DNA sequence: TGTGCCACTACGTACGACAGGGTTCTTGCTGAAGCTTTCTTT. Translated: CATTYDRVLAEAFF.

The gene calls are TRBV6-5 and TRBJ2-1; TRBD2 aligns across 14 bases. With 2 bases clipped from V and 6 bases from J, the junction kept 3 bases outside the gene matches. This CDR3 has 16 amino acids. In germline, CDR1 is MNHEY, CDR2 SVGAGI. Here the CDR3 reads CASSYRLAGGRNEQFF. The CDR3 nucleotides read TGTGCCAGCAGTTACAGACTAGCGGGGGGGCGCAATGAGCAGTTCTTC.